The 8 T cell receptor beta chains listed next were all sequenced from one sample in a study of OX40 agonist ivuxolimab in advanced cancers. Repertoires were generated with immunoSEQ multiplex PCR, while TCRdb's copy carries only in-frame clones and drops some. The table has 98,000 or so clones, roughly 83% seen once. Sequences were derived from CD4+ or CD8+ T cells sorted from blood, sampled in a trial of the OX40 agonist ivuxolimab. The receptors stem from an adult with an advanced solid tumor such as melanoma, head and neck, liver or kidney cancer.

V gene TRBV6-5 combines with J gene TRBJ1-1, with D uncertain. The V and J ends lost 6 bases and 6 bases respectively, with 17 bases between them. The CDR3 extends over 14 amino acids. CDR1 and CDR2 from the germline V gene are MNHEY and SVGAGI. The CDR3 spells CASSHGRPGAEAFF. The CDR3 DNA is TGTGCCAGCAGCCACGGACGTCCCGGCGCTGAAGCTTTCTTT.

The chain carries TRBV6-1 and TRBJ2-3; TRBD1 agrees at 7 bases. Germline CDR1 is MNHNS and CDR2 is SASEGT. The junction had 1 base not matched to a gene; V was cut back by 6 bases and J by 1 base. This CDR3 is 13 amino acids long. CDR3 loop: CASRGTGTDTQYF. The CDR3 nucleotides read TGTGCCAGCAGGGGGACAGGCACAGATACGCAGTATTTT.

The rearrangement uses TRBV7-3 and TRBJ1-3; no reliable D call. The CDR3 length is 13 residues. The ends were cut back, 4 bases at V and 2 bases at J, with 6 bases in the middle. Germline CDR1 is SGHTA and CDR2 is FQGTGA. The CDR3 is CASSSNTGNTIYF. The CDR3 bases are TGTGCCAGCAGCTCAAATACTGGAAACACCATATATTTT.

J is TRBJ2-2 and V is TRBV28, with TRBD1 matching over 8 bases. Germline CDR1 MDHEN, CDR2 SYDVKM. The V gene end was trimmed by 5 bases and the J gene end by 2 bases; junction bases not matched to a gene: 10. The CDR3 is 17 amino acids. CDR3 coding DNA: TGTGCCAGCAGTGGCCTCCAGGGGGCGTTCAACACCGGGGAGCTGTTTTTT. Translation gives CASSGLQGAFNTGELFF.

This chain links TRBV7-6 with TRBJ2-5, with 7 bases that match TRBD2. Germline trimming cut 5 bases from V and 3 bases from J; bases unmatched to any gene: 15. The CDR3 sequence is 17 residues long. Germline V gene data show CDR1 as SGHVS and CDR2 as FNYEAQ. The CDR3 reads CASSQASGASAKETQYF. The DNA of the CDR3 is TGTGCCAGCAGCCAAGCGAGCGGGGCCAGTGCAAAAGAGACCCAGTACTTC.

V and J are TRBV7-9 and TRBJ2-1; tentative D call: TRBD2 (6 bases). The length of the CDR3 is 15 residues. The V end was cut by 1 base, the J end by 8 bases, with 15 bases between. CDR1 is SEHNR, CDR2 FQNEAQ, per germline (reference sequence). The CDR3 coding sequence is TGTGCCAGCAGCTTAGGCGGGGCGGCGGAACATGAGCAGTTCTTC. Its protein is CASSLGGAAEHEQFF. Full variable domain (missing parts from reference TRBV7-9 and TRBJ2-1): DTGVSQNPRHKITKRGQNVTFRCDPISEHNRLYWYRQTLGQGPEFLTYFQNEAQLEKSRLLSDRFSAERPKGSFSTLEIQRTEQGDSAMYLCASSLGGAAEHEQFFGPGTRLTVL.

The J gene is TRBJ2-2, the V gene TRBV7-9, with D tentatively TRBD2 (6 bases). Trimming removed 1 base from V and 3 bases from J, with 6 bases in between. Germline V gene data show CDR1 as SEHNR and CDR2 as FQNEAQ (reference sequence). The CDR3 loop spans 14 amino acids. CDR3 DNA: TGTGCCAGCAGCTTAGGCGGGGACACCGGGGAGCTGTTTTTT. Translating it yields CASSLGGDTGELFF.

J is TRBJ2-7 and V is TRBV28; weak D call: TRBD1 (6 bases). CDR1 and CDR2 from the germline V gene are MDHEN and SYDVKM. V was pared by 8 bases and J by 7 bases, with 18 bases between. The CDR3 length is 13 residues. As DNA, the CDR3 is TGTGCCAGCTCCACAGGGAATTTAAGGGAGCAGTACTTC. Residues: CASSTGNLREQYF. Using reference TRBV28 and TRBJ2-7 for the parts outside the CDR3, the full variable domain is DVKVTQSSRYLVKRTGEKVFLECVQDMDHENMFWYRQDPGLGLRLIYFSYDVKMKEKGDIPEGYSVSREKKERFSLILESASTNQTSMYLCASSTGNLREQYFGPGTRLTVT.